The clone carrying this T cell receptor beta chain was detected only a few times. Its antigen is not known. This entry belongs to a study of cytomegalovirus exposure and HLA in healthy donors. At the level of the study: An early data release held some 89 million unique TCRs from HLA-typed donors. General study results and limits: Compared with the approximately 680-donor mean, an Asian-associated ancestry cluster reportedly had fewer N-insertions, according to a later analysis. Some V segments could not be told apart, so they were left out, TRBV6-2 and TRBV6-3 among them.

CDR1 is SGHVS and CDR2 is FQNEAQ in the germline V gene. The V and J ends lost 2 bases and 6 bases respectively, with 22 bases between them. This CDR3 comprises 17 residues. PCR amplification relied on 60 Vbeta primers (plus 13 Jbeta primers). Profiling relied on immunoSEQ multiplex PCR, and the TCRdb table lists in-frame clones only, not all of them. Of approximately 110,000 clones listed, 60% to 70% are singletons. The sequence derives from a young man in good health and CMV-seropositive. The V gene is TRBV7-8, the J gene TRBJ1-1; tentatively, D is TRBD1 (6 bases). The sequenced material came from PBMCs. The DNA for the CDR3 is TGTGCCAGCAGCTTATCGATCTTCGGCAGGGGAAGGGCTGAAGCTTTCTTT. Its translation: CASSLSIFGRGRAEAFF.